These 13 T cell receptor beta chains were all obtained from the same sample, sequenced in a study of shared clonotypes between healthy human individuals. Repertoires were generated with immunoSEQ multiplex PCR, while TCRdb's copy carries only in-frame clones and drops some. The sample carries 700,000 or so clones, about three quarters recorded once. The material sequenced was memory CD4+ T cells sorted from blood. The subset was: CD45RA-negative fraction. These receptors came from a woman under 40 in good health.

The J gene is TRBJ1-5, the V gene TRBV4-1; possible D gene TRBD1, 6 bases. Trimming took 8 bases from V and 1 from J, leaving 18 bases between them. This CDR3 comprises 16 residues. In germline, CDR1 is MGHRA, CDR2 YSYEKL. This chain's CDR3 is CASAEVGGRSNQPQHF. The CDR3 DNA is TGCGCCAGCGCCGAGGTCGGGGGCCGGAGCAATCAGCCCCAGCATTTT.

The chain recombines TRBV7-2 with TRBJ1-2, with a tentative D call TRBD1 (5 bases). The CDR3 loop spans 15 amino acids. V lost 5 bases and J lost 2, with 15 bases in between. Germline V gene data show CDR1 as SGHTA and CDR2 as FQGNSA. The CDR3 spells CASSPSGTGNYGYTF. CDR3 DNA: TGTGCCAGCAGCCCCTCCGGGACGGGCAACTATGGCTACACCTTC.

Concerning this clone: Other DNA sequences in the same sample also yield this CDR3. This CDR3 is CASSFSTGELFF. The CDR3 DNA reads TGTGCCAGCAGCTTTTCCACCGGGGAGCTGTTTTTT. The chain employs TRBV7-2 and TRBJ2-2, with unresolved D. The germline V gene has CDR1 SGHTA and CDR2 FQGNSA. Trimming shortened V by 3 bases and J by 4 bases, and 3 bases separated the two germline ends. CDR3 length equals 12 residues.

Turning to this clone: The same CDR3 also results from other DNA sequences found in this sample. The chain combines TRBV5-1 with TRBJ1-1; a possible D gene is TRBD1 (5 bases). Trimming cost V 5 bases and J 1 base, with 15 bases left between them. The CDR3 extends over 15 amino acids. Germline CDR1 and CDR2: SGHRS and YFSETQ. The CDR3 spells CASRGGDAENTEAFF. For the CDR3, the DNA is TGCGCCAGCAGGGGGGGAGACGCGGAGAACACTGAAGCTTTCTTT.

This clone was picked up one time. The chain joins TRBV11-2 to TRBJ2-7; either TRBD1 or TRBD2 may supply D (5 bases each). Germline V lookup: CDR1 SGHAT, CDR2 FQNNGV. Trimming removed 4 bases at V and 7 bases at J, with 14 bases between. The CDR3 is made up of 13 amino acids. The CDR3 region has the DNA TGTGCCAGCAGCTCTTATTCGGGGACGGAGCAGTACTTC. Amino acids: CASSSYSGTEQYF.

The CDR3 region has the DNA TGTGCTAGTGGTTTGGTCTCGGGTGGTAACAATGAGCAGTTCTTC. Its protein is CASGLVSGGNNEQFF. The genes are TRBV12-5 and TRBJ2-1; no clear D. Trimming cost V 0 bases and J 5 bases, with 11 bases left between them. Germline lookup yields CDR1 LGHNT and CDR2 FRNRAP. The CDR3 is 15 residues long.

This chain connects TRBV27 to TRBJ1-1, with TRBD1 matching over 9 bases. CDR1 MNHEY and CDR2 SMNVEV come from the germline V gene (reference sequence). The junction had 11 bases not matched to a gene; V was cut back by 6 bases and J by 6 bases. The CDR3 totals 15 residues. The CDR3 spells CASRNRGQLVSEAFF. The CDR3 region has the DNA TGTGCCAGCAGGAACAGGGGGCAATTGGTATCTGAAGCTTTCTTT.

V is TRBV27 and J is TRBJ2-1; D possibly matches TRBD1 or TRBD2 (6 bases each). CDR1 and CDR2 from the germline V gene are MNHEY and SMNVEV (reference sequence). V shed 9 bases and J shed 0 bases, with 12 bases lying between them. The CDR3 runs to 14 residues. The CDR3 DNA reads TGTGCCAGTCCCGCGGGACACTCCTACAATGAGCAGTTCTTC. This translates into CASPAGHSYNEQFF.

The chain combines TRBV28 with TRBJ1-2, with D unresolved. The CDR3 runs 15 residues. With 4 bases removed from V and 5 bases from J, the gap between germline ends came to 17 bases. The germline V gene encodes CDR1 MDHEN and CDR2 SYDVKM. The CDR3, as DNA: TGTGCCAGCAGTTCCTTCCTGTCGGACGTTTATGGCTACACCTTC. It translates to CASSSFLSDVYGYTF.

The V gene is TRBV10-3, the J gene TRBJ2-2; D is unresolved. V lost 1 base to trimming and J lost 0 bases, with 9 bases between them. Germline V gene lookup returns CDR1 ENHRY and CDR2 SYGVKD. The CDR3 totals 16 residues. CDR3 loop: CAISEFISANTGELFF. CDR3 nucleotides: TGTGCCATCAGTGAGTTTATATCCGCGAACACCGGGGAGCTGTTTTTT.

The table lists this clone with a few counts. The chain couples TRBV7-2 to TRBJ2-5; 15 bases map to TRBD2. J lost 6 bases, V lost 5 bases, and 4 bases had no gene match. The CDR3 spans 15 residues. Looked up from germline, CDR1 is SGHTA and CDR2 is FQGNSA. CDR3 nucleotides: TGTGCCAGCAGCGCGGGACTAGCGGGAGGAAAGACCCAGTACTTC. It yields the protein CASSAGLAGGKTQYF.

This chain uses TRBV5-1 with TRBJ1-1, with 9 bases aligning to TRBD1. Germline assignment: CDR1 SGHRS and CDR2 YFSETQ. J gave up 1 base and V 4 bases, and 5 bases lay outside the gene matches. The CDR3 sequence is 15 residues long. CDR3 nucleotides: TGCGCCAGCAGCCTGGGACAGGGCCGGAACACTGAAGCTTTCTTT. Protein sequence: CASSLGQGRNTEAFF.

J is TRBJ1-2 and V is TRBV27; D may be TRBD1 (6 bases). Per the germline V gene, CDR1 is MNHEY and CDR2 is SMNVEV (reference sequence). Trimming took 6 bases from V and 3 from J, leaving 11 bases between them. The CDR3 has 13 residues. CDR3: CASSNRAHYGYTF. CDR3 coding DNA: TGTGCCAGCAGCAACAGGGCCCACTATGGCTACACCTTC.